This entry lists 32 T cell receptor beta chains sequenced from one sample in a study of T cell responses to AZD1222 COVID-19 vaccine. TCRdb's table, derived via immunoSEQ multiplex PCR, lists solely in-frame clones and lacks some. The sample shows 100,000 to 120,000 clones, about 94% of them seen only once. The sequencing used peripheral blood, collected 28 days after the second AZD1222 dose. The receptors originated from an adult who received the AZD1222 COVID-19 vaccine.

The CDR3 region is CASSIRDTPRKKLFF. CDR3 sequence (DNA): TGTGCCAGCAGCATACGGGACACCCCTAGGAAAAAACTGTTTTTT. The rearrangement joins TRBV5-4 to TRBJ1-4; D perhaps matches TRBD1 (6 bases). The V and J ends lost 4 bases and 9 bases respectively, with 19 bases between them. Germline V gene sequence: CDR1 SGHNT, CDR2 YYREEE (reference sequence). The CDR3 runs to 15 residues. Supplemented by reference TRBV5-4 and TRBJ1-4, the full variable domain reads ETGVTQSPTHLIKTRGQQVTLRCSSQSGHNTVSWYQQALGQGPQFIFQYYREEENGRGNFPPRFSGLQFPNYSSELNVNALELDDSALYLCASSIRDTPRKKLFFGSGTQLSVL.

This sequence joins TRBV7-6 and TRBJ1-2, with a weak D call TRBD1 (6 bases). Trimming removed 7 bases from V and 2 bases from J, with 17 bases in between. The CDR3 runs to 15 residues. Germline V gene lookup returns CDR1 SGHVS and CDR2 FNYEAQ. CDR3 residues: CASKPYGGQNYGYTF. The DNA for the CDR3 is TGTGCCAGCAAACCCTATGGCGGACAGAACTATGGCTACACCTTC.

The chain is built from TRBV5-5 and TRBJ2-3, with D maybe TRBD2 (5 bases). Germline V CDR1 and CDR2: SGHKS, YYEKEE (reference sequence). The V end lost 4 bases, the J end lost 4 bases, and 19 bases lay between the germline ends. There are 16 residues in the CDR3. The CDR3 here is CASSLQWAGSPDTQYF. The CDR3 region has the DNA TGTGCCAGCAGCCTTCAATGGGCGGGCTCCCCAGATACGCAGTATTTT.

The V call is TRBV3-1 (or the pseudogene TRBV3-2), the J call TRBJ2-1; perhaps TRBD2 as D (7 bases). Trimming left V 3 bases short and J 13 bases short, with 13 bases between. The germline CDR1 and CDR2 sequences are LGHDT and YNNKEL (reference sequence). CDR3 length: 12 residues. The CDR3 DNA sequence: TGTGCCAGCAGCCAGGGGGCGGGAGAACAGTTCTTC. Residues: CASSQGAGEQFF.

This sequence joins TRBV29-1 and TRBJ2-5; 7 bases align to TRBD2. This CDR3 is built from 13 residues. CDR1 is SQVTM, CDR2 ANQGSEA, per germline. The junction had 9 bases not matched to a gene; V was cut back by 6 bases and J by 5 bases. The CDR3 region has the DNA TGCAGCGTATGGGGGGGTCTGGGGGAGACCCAGTACTTC. As protein: CSVWGGLGETQYF.

The rearrangement links TRBV19 to TRBJ1-2, with a tentative D call TRBD1 (6 bases). CDR1 and CDR2 (germline): LNHDA, SQIVND (reference sequence). The CDR3 extends over 15 amino acids. Trimming left V 3 bases short and J 6 bases short, with 17 bases between. This CDR3 reads CASSITGGGRNGYTF. In DNA, the CDR3 is TGTGCCAGTAGTATCACGGGGGGCGGCCGGAATGGCTACACCTTC. Full variable domain (outside the CDR3, taken from reference TRBV19 and TRBJ1-2): DGGITQSPKYLFRKEGQNVTLSCEQNLNHDAMYWYRQDPGQGLRLIYYSQIVNDFQKGDIAEGYSVSREKKESFPLTVTSAQKNPTAFYLCASSITGGGRNGYTFGSGTRLTVV.

This chain joins TRBV5-4 and TRBJ2-1, with D possibly being TRBD2 (5 bases). The V gene lost 4 bases and the J gene lost 9 bases, with 11 bases spanning the gap. CDR3 length equals 12 residues. Per the germline V gene, CDR1 is SGHNT and CDR2 is YYREEE (reference sequence). Here the CDR3 DNA reads TGTGCCAGCAGCCGCGGGCGTACTGAGCAGTTCTTC. This codes for CASSRGRTEQFF.

The chain combines TRBV2 with TRBJ1-4; D is uncertain. The CDR3 has 14 residues. Germline V gene lookup returns CDR1 SNHLY and CDR2 FYNNEI. V gave up 2 bases and J gave up 4 bases, with 8 bases separating them. As DNA, the CDR3 is TGTGCCAGCAGTGAAAGTCAGTTTAATGAAAAACTGTTTTTT. It is translated as CASSESQFNEKLFF.

V gene TRBV3-1 (or the pseudogene TRBV3-2) combines with J gene TRBJ1-3; no definite D call. CDR3 length: 12 residues. Germline CDR1 reads LGHDT; CDR2 reads YNNKEL (reference sequence). Trimming removed 11 bases from V and 7 bases from J, with 15 bases in between. CDR3 region: CASRTAANTIYF. DNA of the CDR3: TGTGCCTCCCGTACGGCAGCCAACACCATATATTTT.

The V call is TRBV6-5, the J call TRBJ2-7; no firm D call. V lost 0 bases to trimming and J lost 0 bases, with 9 bases between them. CDR1 and CDR2 (germline): MNHEY, SVGAGI. The length of the CDR3 is 15 residues. Here the CDR3 DNA reads TGTGCCAGCAGTTACTCTTCGGCACCCTCCTACGAGCAGTACTTC. Residues: CASSYSSAPSYEQYF.

V gene TRBV20-1 combines with J gene TRBJ1-1; 8 bases fit TRBD1. Looked up from germline, CDR1 is DFQATT and CDR2 is SNEGSKA (reference sequence). The length of the CDR3 is 13 residues. J gave up 5 bases and V 3 bases, and 5 bases lay outside the gene matches. CDR3 amino acids: CSASSDRVTEAFF. CDR3 nucleotide sequence: TGCAGTGCTAGTTCGGACAGGGTAACTGAAGCTTTCTTT.

The rearrangement uses TRBV7-2 and TRBJ2-5, with 7 bases fitting TRBD2. The CDR3 extends over 12 amino acids. Looked up from germline, CDR1 is SGHTA and CDR2 is FQGNSA. Unmatched junction bases numbered 1, after V lost 3 bases and J lost 6 bases. CDR3 coding DNA: TGTGCCAGCAGCTTGCGGGGGAAGACCCAGTACTTC. This translates into CASSLRGKTQYF.

The chain employs TRBV5-1 and TRBJ1-1, with unresolved D. The CDR3 runs 13 residues. Germline V gene data show CDR1 as SGHRS and CDR2 as YFSETQ. Trimming removed 0 bases from V and 7 bases from J, with 10 bases in between. Here the CDR3 DNA reads TGCGCCAGCAGCTTGGATGGGGAGAATGAAGCTTTCTTT. Translation gives CASSLDGENEAFF.

The table lists this clone with a count of one. This rearrangement joins TRBV7-8 to TRBJ1-1; D is unresolved. This CDR3 has 16 residues. The V gene's germline CDR1 is SGHVS and CDR2 FQNEAQ. Trimming shortened V by 0 bases and J by 7 bases, and 18 bases separated the two germline ends. The CDR3 DNA sequence: TGTGCCAGCAGCTTAGCTTATGTGAAGAATGGAGGTGAAGCTTTCTTT. This sequence encodes CASSLAYVKNGGEAFF.

V and J are TRBV30 and TRBJ1-1; D remains unclear. The CDR3 contains 12 residues. The V gene lost 2 bases and the J gene lost 0 bases, with 4 bases spanning the gap. Germline values: CDR1 GTSNPN, CDR2 SVGIG (reference sequence). DNA of the CDR3: TGTGCCTGGAGTCTCTTGAACACTGAAGCTTTCTTT. Encoded protein: CAWSLLNTEAFF.

The chain couples TRBV11-2 to TRBJ2-1; D unresolved. The V and J ends lost 4 bases and 8 bases respectively, with 9 bases between them. CDR3 length: 12 residues. Germline values: CDR1 SGHAT, CDR2 FQNNGV. The CDR3 DNA is TGTGCCAGCAGCTCTATCTCCGATGAGCAGTTCTTC. This sequence encodes CASSSISDEQFF.

This chain links TRBV25-1 with TRBJ1-1; the D is unclear. The CDR3 is 13 amino acids. Trimming pared 0 bases from V and 10 bases from J, leaving 12 bases between. Germline values: CDR1 MGHDK, CDR2 SYGVNS. The CDR3 region has the DNA TGTGCCAGCAGTGAATATTTTAGGGCTGTAGCTTTCTTT. Its protein is CASSEYFRAVAFF.

This chain connects TRBV5-1 to TRBJ1-1; D unresolved. The CDR3 is 12 amino acids. Germline V gene sequence: CDR1 SGHRS, CDR2 YFSETQ. Trimming took 4 bases from V and 4 from J, leaving 8 bases between them. This CDR3 is CASSPPSTEAFF. The DNA of the CDR3 is TGCGCCAGCAGCCCCCCGAGCACTGAAGCTTTCTTT.

The gene calls are TRBV5-1 and TRBJ1-1; D is unclear. This CDR3 has 14 residues. CDR1 is SGHRS, CDR2 YFSETQ, per germline. Trimming stripped 0 bases from V and 0 bases from J, with 6 bases between. DNA of the CDR3: TGCGCCAGCAGCTTGGCGCTTCTGAACACTGAAGCTTTCTTT. Protein sequence: CASSLALLNTEAFF.

The J gene is TRBJ1-6, the V gene TRBV3-1 (or the pseudogene TRBV3-2); 8 nucleotides align to TRBD1. J lost 8 bases, V lost 6 bases, and 6 bases had no gene match. There are 14 residues in the CDR3. CDR1 is LGHDT and CDR2 is YNNKEL in the germline V gene (reference sequence). The CDR3, as DNA: TGTGCCAGCAGGAGGAGACAGGGGCATTCACCCCTCCACTTT. Translation: CASRRRQGHSPLHF.

In this sample, this clone turned up once. The V and J genes are TRBV10-2 and TRBJ2-5, with TRBD1 matching over 9 bases. Trimming removed 6 bases from V and 5 bases from J; junction bases left unmatched: 10. Looked up from germline, CDR1 is WSHSY and CDR2 is SAAADI. The CDR3 is made up of 15 amino acids. As DNA, the CDR3 is TGCGCCAGCAGGGACCTCGGGACAGGGTTGGAGACCCAGTACTTC. This gives the protein CASRDLGTGLETQYF.

The chain employs TRBV16 and TRBJ2-4; 7 nucleotides line up with TRBD1. V lost 5 bases and J lost 0; bases outside the gene matches: 7. CDR1 and CDR2 from the germline V gene are KGHSY and FQNENV. The CDR3 runs 16 residues. The CDR3 DNA is TGTGCCAGCAGCTCCACGAGGGGGCGAGCCAAAAACATTCAGTACTTC. This gives the protein CASSSTRGRAKNIQYF.

CDR3 nucleotides: TGTGCCACCACCAGGAGGGGGTACAATGAGCAGTTCTTC. It translates to CATTRRGYNEQFF. The rearrangement uses TRBV15 and TRBJ2-1, with D possibly being TRBD1 or TRBD2 (6 bases each). CDR3 length equals 13 residues. CDR1 and CDR2 (germline): LNHNV, YYDKDF (reference sequence). Between the trimmed V and J ends, which lost 7 bases and 4 bases, there was a span of 11 bases.

This rearrangement joins TRBV29-1 to TRBJ1-1; tentatively, D is TRBD1 (6 bases). The V end was cut by 7 bases, the J end by 6 bases, with 12 bases between. CDR3 size: 11 residues. CDR1 and CDR2 (germline): SQVTM, ANQGSEA. DNA of the CDR3: TGCAGCGCCGGACAGAGGCCTGAAGCTTTCTTT. Protein product: CSAGQRPEAFF.

This rearrangement joins TRBV27 to TRBJ1-1, with D possibly TRBD1 on 6 matching bases. V lost 1 base and J 2 bases, leaving 11 bases between the germline ends. The germline V gene has CDR1 MNHEY and CDR2 SMNVEV (reference sequence). This CDR3 has 15 amino acids. The CDR3 bases are TGTGCCAGCAGTTTATTGCCAGGGGTTAACACTGAAGCTTTCTTT. It yields the protein CASSLLPGVNTEAFF.

This chain connects TRBV30 to TRBJ1-6; D is ambiguous. The CDR3 contains 15 residues. V dropped 2 bases and J dropped 2 bases, with 10 bases sitting between them. CDR1 and CDR2 from the germline V gene are GTSNPN and SVGIG (reference sequence). CDR3: CAWSRVVTYNSPLHF. CDR3 DNA sequence: TGTGCCTGGAGTAGGGTGGTAACCTATAATTCACCCCTCCACTTT. Using reference TRBV30 and TRBJ1-6 for the parts outside the CDR3, the full variable domain is SQTIHQWPATLVQPVGSPLSLECTVEGTSNPNLYWYRQAAGRGLQLLFYSVGIGQISSEVPQNLSASRPQDRQFILSSKKLLLSDSGFYLCAWSRVVTYNSPLHFGNGTRLTVT.

V usage is TRBV6-5 and J usage is TRBJ2-3; D is perhaps TRBD1 or TRBD2 (6 bases each). Germline V CDR1 and CDR2: MNHEY, SVGAGI. The germline V and J ends were trimmed by 2 bases and 0 bases, with 12 bases remaining between them. The CDR3 has 16 amino acids. CDR3 residues: CASSYVGGSSTDTQYF. In nucleotides, the CDR3 is TGTGCCAGCAGTTACGTGGGGGGCAGTAGCACAGATACGCAGTATTTT.

The chain links TRBV9 to TRBJ2-1; 7 bases fit TRBD1. There are 14 residues in the CDR3. J gave up 10 bases and V 1 base, and 8 bases lay outside the gene matches. Per the germline V gene, CDR1 is SGDLS and CDR2 is YYNGEE. The CDR3 here is CASSVMTGKNEQFF. DNA for the CDR3: TGTGCCAGCAGCGTAATGACAGGGAAAAACGAGCAGTTCTTC.

The V call is TRBV24-1, the J call TRBJ1-2, with 7 bases aligning to TRBD1. CDR1 is KGHDR and CDR2 is SFDVKD in the germline V gene. The J segment lost 6 bases and the V segment lost 9 bases, leaving 12 bases of the junction unmatched. CDR3 size: 14 residues. CDR3 sequence (DNA): TGTGCCACCGAGGGACAGCCAAAACTCCATGGCTACACCTTC. The encoded protein is CATEGQPKLHGYTF.

CDR3 residues: CASSFYTGTGSYGYTF. The CDR3 DNA sequence: TGTGCCAGCAGTTTTTATACCGGGACAGGGTCATATGGCTACACCTTC. The chain links TRBV5-4 to TRBJ1-2; the match to TRBD1 covers 9 bases. The germline CDR1 and CDR2 sequences are SGHNT and YYREEE (reference sequence). The CDR3 totals 16 residues. After removal of 5 bases from V and 5 bases from J, the junction contained 13 bases not matched to a gene.

This chain joins TRBV4-1 and TRBJ1-6; 7 bases map to TRBD1. V gave up 4 bases and J gave up 6 bases; unmatched junction bases: 18. The CDR3 spans 19 residues. The V gene's germline CDR1 is MGHRA and CDR2 YSYEKL. The CDR3 reads CASSRPLLGLTGTNSPLHF. The DNA for the CDR3 is TGCGCCAGCAGCCGTCCCCTCCTCGGTCTGACAGGGACTAATTCACCCCTCCACTTT.

The CDR3 region is CASSHSDRNYGYTF. DNA for the CDR3: TGTGCCAGCAGCCACTCGGACAGAAACTATGGCTACACCTTC. The chain links TRBV7-9 to TRBJ1-2; D is possibly TRBD1 (6 bases). Per the germline V gene, CDR1 is SEHNR and CDR2 is FQNEAQ (reference sequence). Between the trimmed V and J ends, which lost 5 bases and 2 bases, there was a span of 12 bases. The CDR3 has 14 amino acids.